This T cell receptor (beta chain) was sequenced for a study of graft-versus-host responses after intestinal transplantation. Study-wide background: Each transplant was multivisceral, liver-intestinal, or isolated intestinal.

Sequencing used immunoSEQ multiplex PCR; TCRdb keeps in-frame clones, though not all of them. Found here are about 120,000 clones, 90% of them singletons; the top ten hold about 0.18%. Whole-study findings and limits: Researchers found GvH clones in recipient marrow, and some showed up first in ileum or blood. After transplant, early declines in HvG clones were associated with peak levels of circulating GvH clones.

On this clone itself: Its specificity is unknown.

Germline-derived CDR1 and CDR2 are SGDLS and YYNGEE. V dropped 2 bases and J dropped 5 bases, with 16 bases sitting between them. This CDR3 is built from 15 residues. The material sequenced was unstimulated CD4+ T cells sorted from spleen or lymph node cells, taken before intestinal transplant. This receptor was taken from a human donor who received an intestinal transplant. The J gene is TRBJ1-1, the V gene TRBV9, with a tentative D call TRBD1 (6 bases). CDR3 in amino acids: CASSVLSTGRTEAFF. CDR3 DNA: TGTGCCAGCAGCGTTCTTTCGACAGGCAGAACTGAAGCTTTCTTT.